The rows below give T cell receptor beta chains drawn from one sample of a study of cytomegalovirus exposure and HLA in healthy donors. The repertoire was sequenced with immunoSEQ multiplex PCR; TCRdb's copy has only in-frame clones and lacks some. Of some 180,000 clones in the sample, roughly 79% are singletons; the top ten hold less than 2%. The sequenced material came from PBMCs. These receptors were collected from a man aged 25 to 40 in good health and CMV-seronegative. Both conserved end residues are part of each CDR3. D genes are given only for firm matches. Clone size, where shown, is once, few, many, or a class for clones that have expanded.

CDR3 length	D gene	V gene	clone size	J gene	CDR3 protein	CDR3 DNA
13	TRBD1	TRBV10-3	NA	TRBJ1-2	CAVQGSPGGGYTF	TGTGCCGTTCAGGGTTCCCCAGGGGGTGGCTACACCTTC
15	NA	TRBV6-1	NA	TRBJ2-6	CASSVIGSGANVLTF	TGTGCCAGCAGTGTAATCGGGTCTGGGGCCAACGTCCTGACTTTC
14	NA	TRBV5-1	NA	TRBJ1-1	CASSSLDTSGEAFF	TGCGCCAGCAGCTCTTTGGACACTAGCGGAGAAGCTTTCTTT
14	NA	TRBV7-9	NA	TRBJ1-4	CASSLVGHDEKLFF	TGTGCCAGCAGCTTAGTGGGGCATGATGAAAAACTGTTTTTT
16	TRBD2	TRBV7-6	few	TRBJ2-3	CASSLGSGGPPDTQYF	TGTGCCAGCAGCTTAGGATCGGGAGGGCCACCAGATACGCAGTATTTT
15	TRBD2	TRBV12-5	NA	TRBJ2-1	CASGWASGKNNEQFF	TGTGCTAGTGGTTGGGCTAGCGGAAAAAACAATGAGCAGTTCTTC
14	TRBD2	TRBV4-2	NA	TRBJ2-5	CASSQDLGGLVQYF	TGTGCCAGCAGCCAAGATCTTGGAGGACTAGTTCAGTACTTC
17	TRBD1	TRBV18	NA	TRBJ1-1	CASSSLAGGFRDTEAFF	TGTGCCAGCTCATCACTGGCAGGGGGCTTCCGGGACACTGAAGCTTTCTTT
14	TRBD2	TRBV7-2	few	TRBJ2-7	CASSLAGTSGMLYF	TGTGCCAGCAGCTTAGCGGGGACTAGCGGGATGCTTTACTTC
12	NA	TRBV19	few	TRBJ1-4	CASSFGQEKLFF	TGTGCCAGTAGTTTCGGACAGGAAAAACTGTTTTTT